Listed below are T cell receptor beta chains from one sample, sequenced in a study of early T cells in non-severe SARS-CoV-2 infection. TCRdb passed the 5' RACE reads through MiXCR, listing each CDR3 protein once. The data hold 45,000 to 55,000 distinct CDR3 sequences, with 11% observed a single time. The specimen sequenced was whole blood. These receptors all come from an adult who was a healthcare worker with PCR-confirmed SARS-CoV-2 infection or an uninfected control (not recorded which). The CDR3 runs from the conserved cysteine through the conserved F or W. D genes are given only for firm matches. Only some rows state a clone size, as once, few, many or a class for expanded clones.

many	-	TRBV2	TRBJ1-1	CASSEVYGRALMNTEAFF	TGTGCCAGCAGTGAAGTTTATGGCAGGGCATTGATGAACACTGAAGCTTTCTTT
-	-	TRBV20-1	TRBJ2-1	CSATEGGRHEQFF	TGCAGTGCTACCGAGGGGGGCCGCCATGAGCAGTTCTTC
few	-	TRBV3-1	TRBJ2-3	CASSPSGEGITDTQYF	TGTGCCAGCAGCCCAAGTGGCGAGGGGATCACAGATACGCAGTATTTT
-	TRBD1	TRBV29-1	TRBJ2-5	CSVARQGQETQYF	TGCAGCGTTGCCCGACAGGGGCAAGAGACCCAGTACTTC
-	TRBD1	TRBV6-2/TRBV6-3	TRBJ2-1	CASSRDRPYYNEQFF	TGTGCCAGCAGTCGGGACAGGCCATACTACAATGAGCAGTTCTTC
many	TRBD2	TRBV12-3/TRBV12-4	TRBJ2-3	CASSSGLAYTQYF	TGTGCCAGCAGTTCCGGACTAGCCTATACGCAGTATTTT
few	-	TRBV29-1	TRBJ1-2	CSTSDYGYTF	TGCAGCACGAGCGACTATGGCTACACCTTC
-	TRBD2	TRBV20-1	TRBJ2-1	CSARGLAGYNEQFF	TGCAGTGCTAGAGGGCTAGCGGGGTACAATGAGCAGTTCTTC
few	-	TRBV11-2	TRBJ2-1	CASSFSLGSNEQFF	TGTGCCAGCAGCTTCTCACTAGGTTCCAATGAGCAGTTCTTC
many	TRBD1	TRBV29-1	TRBJ2-7	CSVVPGQGYEQYF	TGCAGCGTTGTGCCGGGACAGGGCTACGAGCAGTACTTC
many	TRBD1	TRBV7-6	TRBJ2-7	CASSKTGTGGSYEQYF	TGTGCCAGCAGCAAAACCGGGACAGGGGGGTCCTACGAGCAGTACTTC
medium-sized	TRBD2	TRBV29-1	TRBJ2-1	CSVEGTSGNYNEQFF	TGCAGCGTTGAGGGGACTAGCGGGAATTACAATGAGCAGTTCTTC
few	TRBD2	TRBV11-2	TRBJ2-7	CASSFGLAGSYEQYF	TGTGCCAGCAGCTTCGGACTAGCGGGATCGTACGAGCAGTACTTC
few	TRBD1	TRBV20-1	TRBJ1-1	CSARGRDRREMGAEAFF	TGCAGTGCTAGGGGACGGGACAGACGAGAGATGGGCGCTGAAGCTTTCTTT
few	-	TRBV11-2	TRBJ2-1	CASSFSGVLPNEQFF	TGTGCCAGCAGCTTTTCTGGGGTGCTACCTAATGAGCAGTTCTTC
-	-	TRBV28	TRBJ2-3	CATFSASTDTQYF	TGTGCCACGTTTAGCGCAAGCACAGATACGCAGTATTTT
few	TRBD2	TRBV29-1	TRBJ2-5	CSVIAGGLQETQYF	TGCAGCGTTATAGCGGGGGGACTCCAAGAGACCCAGTACTTC
few	-	TRBV9	TRBJ2-1	CASSVSSASPNEQFF	TGTGCCAGCAGCGTATCTAGCGCTTCCCCCAATGAGCAGTTCTTC
many	TRBD2	TRBV5-5	TRBJ2-6	CASSSRLAGQTGANVLTF	TGTGCCAGCAGCTCCCGACTAGCGGGTCAAACTGGGGCCAACGTCCTGACTTTC
many	-	TRBV2	TRBJ2-7	CAGRLTYEQYF	TGTGCCGGGCGCCTAACCTACGAGCAGTACTTC
medium-sized	TRBD2	TRBV29-1	TRBJ2-3	CSVKGRATDTQYF	TGCAGCGTTAAAGGGAGGGCCACAGATACGCAGTATTTT
-	-	TRBV24-1	TRBJ2-3	CATTGQGGMSDTQYF	TGTGCCACCACCGGACAGGGAGGGATGTCAGATACGCAGTATTTT
-	TRBD1	TRBV20-1	TRBJ1-5	CSASPGTGDQPQHF	TGCAGTGCTAGCCCCGGGACAGGGGATCAGCCCCAGCATTTT
-	TRBD2	TRBV4-1	TRBJ2-3	CASSHNLAGAGTDTQYF	TGCGCCAGCAGCCACAATCTAGCGGGGGCAGGCACAGATACGCAGTATTTT
few	-	TRBV11-3	TRBJ2-2	CASSLDRAGELFF	TGTGCCAGCAGCTTAGATCGGGCCGGGGAGCTGTTTTTT
few	-	TRBV27	TRBJ2-7	CASAGPAYEQYF	TGTGCCAGCGCCGGGCCCGCTTACGAGCAGTACTTC
-	TRBD1	TRBV10-3	TRBJ2-6	CAISNPQGIPSGANVLTF	TGTGCCATCAGTAACCCACAGGGGATACCCTCTGGGGCCAACGTCCTGACTTTC
many	-	TRBV7-9	TRBJ2-3	CASSPRSVGQYF	TGTGCCAGCAGCCCCAGATCGGTTGGGCAGTATTTT
-	TRBD1	TRBV29-1	TRBJ2-7	CSVEKTGGYEQYF	TGCAGCGTCGAGAAGACAGGGGGCTACGAGCAGTACTTC
-	TRBD1	TRBV28	TRBJ2-7	CASSLPQGAGTYEQYF	TGTGCCAGCAGTTTGCCCCAGGGGGCCGGTACATACGAGCAGTACTTC
-	-	TRBV2	TRBJ1-3	CASSEGQFSGNTIYF	TGTGCCAGCAGTGAAGGGCAGTTCTCTGGAAACACCATATATTTT
-	-	TRBV28	TRBJ2-2	CASSLYPGIHDGTGELFF	TGTGCCAGCAGTTTATACCCGGGTATCCATGATGGCACCGGGGAGCTGTTTTTT
many	-	TRBV5-1	TRBJ2-7	CASSSSGTAFGKSSYEQYF	TGCGCCAGCAGCTCATCCGGCACAGCCTTCGGGAAGAGCTCCTACGAGCAGTACTTC
-	TRBD1	TRBV7-7	TRBJ2-2	CASSRRTGGNGELFF	TGTGCTAGCAGCCGTCGGACAGGGGGTAACGGGGAGCTGTTTTTT
-	TRBD1	TRBV29-1	TRBJ1-1	CSVTQGRSTEAFF	TGCAGCGTTACACAGGGGAGGAGCACTGAAGCTTTCTTT
-	TRBD2	TRBV6-5	TRBJ2-3	CASPPASGRVESTDTQYF	TGTGCCAGCCCCCCGGCTAGCGGGAGGGTCGAGAGCACAGATACGCAGTATTTT
few	TRBD1	TRBV20-1	TRBJ1-4	CSARTPGQGNEKLFF	TGCAGTGCTAGAACACCGGGACAGGGAAACGAAAAACTGTTTTTT
-	TRBD2	TRBV6-1	TRBJ2-3	CASRLRAGGRTDTQYF	TGTGCCAGCAGACTAAGAGCGGGGGGGCGAACAGATACGCAGTATTTT
-	TRBD2	TRBV30	TRBJ2-7	CAWSPPAGAYEQYF	TGTGCCTGGAGTCCGCCAGCGGGGGCCTACGAGCAGTACTTC
-	TRBD1	TRBV11-3	TRBJ2-2	CASSQRTGTNTGELFF	TGTGCCAGCAGCCAGCGGACAGGGACGAACACCGGGGAGCTGTTTTTT